This entry lists 23 T cell receptor beta chains sequenced from one sample in a study of regulatory T cells in long-lasting Graves disease. Regarding time point: newly diagnosed GD, antithyroid drugs for less than 3 months. RNA from PBMCs was the source of the TCR library. The authors built TCR beta libraries using iRepertoire HTBI primers and Arm-PCR of CDR3 regions. TCRdb re-analysed the multiplex PCR reads in MiXCR, keeping a single row per CDR3 protein. The sample carries 530,000 or so distinct CDR3 sequences, more than 15% recorded once. The same data also went into a second study, on T cells in Graves' hyperthyroidism and ophthalmopathy.

The specimen comprised peripheral blood mononuclear cells (PBMCs), sampled at new diagnosis, from a patient treated with antithyroid drugs. The receptors shown here come from a man aged 18 to 30 with Graves disease.

This clonotype was detected ten times or more. The chain has TRBV27 and TRBJ2-7; maybe TRBD1 (6 bases). The germline gives CDR1 MNHEY, CDR2 SMNVEV (reference sequence). Between the trimmed V and J ends, which lost 6 bases and 0 bases, there was a span of 12 bases. The CDR3 length is 14 residues. The CDR3: CASSRTVASYEQYF. CDR3 in DNA: TGTGCCAGCAGCCGGACAGTTGCCTCCTACGAGCAGTACTTC.

This clonotype was counted between two and nine times. The rearrangement uses TRBV29-1 and TRBJ2-3; unclear D gene. Trimming took off 7 bases at V and 2 bases at J, with 13 bases between the two ends. There are 13 residues in the CDR3. From germline, CDR1 is SQVTM and CDR2 ANQGSEA. CDR3 nucleotide sequence: TGCAGCGCCAAAGTACAGAACACAGATACGCAGTATTTT. The encoded protein is CSAKVQNTDTQYF.

The chain uses TRBV29-1 and TRBJ2-6, with D possibly matching TRBD2 (7 bases). The CDR3 is made up of 15 amino acids. Trimming took off 7 bases at V and 4 bases at J, with 17 bases between the two ends. CDR1 and CDR2 from the germline V gene are SQVTM and ANQGSEA. This CDR3 is CSDEGGTDGANVLTF. CDR3 bases: TGCAGCGACGAGGGGGGGACGGACGGGGCCAACGTCCTGACTTTC. Based on the CDR3 plus reference TRBV29-1 and TRBJ2-6, the full variable domain is SAVISQKPSRDICQRGTSLTIQCQVDSQVTMMFWYRQQPGQSLTLIATANQGSEATYESGFVIDKFPISRPNLTFSTLTVSNMSPEDSSIYLCSDEGGTDGANVLTFGAGSRLTVL.

This clonotype was observed at least ten times. The V gene is TRBV27, the J gene TRBJ1-5; D gene ambiguous. This CDR3 spans 13 amino acids. V was shortened by 3 bases and J by 0 bases, with 3 bases between the two germline ends. Germline V gives CDR1 MNHEY, CDR2 SMNVEV (reference sequence). The CDR3 sequence: CASSFYSNQPQHF. Here the CDR3 DNA reads TGTGCCAGCAGTTTTTATAGCAATCAGCCCCAGCATTTT.

This clonotype was counted only a few times. A much larger clone lies one base from this, so it may be a read error. This chain connects TRBV20-1 to TRBJ1-1; tentatively, D is TRBD1 (5 bases). The CDR3 spans 14 residues. Germline assignment: CDR1 DFQATT and CDR2 SNEGSKA (reference sequence). The V gene lost 3 bases and the J gene lost 5 bases, with 16 bases spanning the gap. In DNA, the CDR3 is TGCAGTGCTAGTGACGGGGCCGGGTTGACTGAAGCTTTCTTT. It is translated as CSASDGAGLTEAFF.

This clonotype was observed a few times. The chain carries TRBV6-2 or TRBV6-3 and TRBJ1-3; D ambiguous. The CDR3 runs to 14 residues. V was cut by 0 bases and J by 4 bases, with 7 bases left in between. Germline V gene lookup returns CDR1 MNHEY and CDR2 SVGEGT. CDR3 nucleotides: TGTGCCAGCAGTTACTCAAACGTCGGAAACACCATATATTTT. The encoded protein is CASSYSNVGNTIYF.

In its sample, this clonotype was seen many times. The J gene is TRBJ2-2, the V gene TRBV6-1; D perhaps matches TRBD2 (5 bases). CDR1 is MNHNS and CDR2 is SASEGT in the germline V gene. Trimming pared 10 bases from V and 8 bases from J, leaving 20 bases between. This CDR3 spans 14 amino acids. The CDR3 DNA sequence: TGTGCCACAACCCGACGGGAACCTAGGGGGGAGCTGTTTTTT. Translation gives CATTRREPRGELFF.

The sample holds a few counts of this clonotype. V usage is TRBV19 and J usage is TRBJ1-4, with D hard to call. V lost 7 bases and J lost 0, with 12 bases in between. The CDR3 has 15 residues. The germline V gene has CDR1 LNHDA and CDR2 SQIVND (reference sequence). CDR3 region: CASTDGFATNEKLFF. As DNA, the CDR3 is TGTGCCAGTACGGACGGGTTTGCAACTAATGAAAAACTGTTTTTT. The full variable domain, its missing parts supplied by reference TRBV19 and TRBJ1-4, is DGGITQSPKYLFRKEGQNVTLSCEQNLNHDAMYWYRQDPGQGLRLIYYSQIVNDFQKGDIAEGYSVSREKKESFPLTVTSAQKNPTAFYLCASTDGFATNEKLFFGSGTQLSVL.

J is TRBJ2-1 and V is TRBV24-1; D is perhaps TRBD2 (5 bases). Germline V gene data show CDR1 as KGHDR and CDR2 as SFDVKD. CDR3 size: 14 residues. The V end lost 3 bases, the J end lost 4 bases, and 9 bases lay between the germline ends. CDR3 bases: TGTGCCACCAGTGATGGGCGGGTTTACAATGAGCAGTTCTTC. As protein: CATSDGRVYNEQFF.

This clonotype was detected only a few times. The chain combines TRBV20-1 with TRBJ2-7, with 9 bases lining up with TRBD2. Trimming cost V 6 bases and J 0 bases; bases outside gene matches: 6. This CDR3 contains 14 residues. Germline lookup yields CDR1 DFQATT and CDR2 SNEGSKA (reference sequence). The chain's CDR3 is CSANGREGSYEQYF. The CDR3 nucleotides read TGCAGTGCCAATGGGCGGGAGGGCTCCTACGAGCAGTACTTC.

This clonotype was seen ten or more times. The V call is TRBV27, the J call TRBJ2-2, with a tentative D call TRBD2 (6 bases). Germline V CDR1 and CDR2: MNHEY, SMNVEV (reference sequence). This CDR3 is built from 15 residues. Trimming stripped 3 bases from V and 4 bases from J, with 12 bases between. CDR3 residues: CASSLEGRGTGELFF. In nucleotides, the CDR3 is TGTGCCAGCAGTTTGGAGGGAAGGGGCACCGGGGAGCTGTTTTTT.

This clonotype was seen repeatedly, ten times or more. This chain joins TRBV14 and TRBJ2-1; no firm D call. The CDR3 extends over 13 amino acids. V was cut by 3 bases and J by 1 base, with 4 bases left in between. Germline assignment: CDR1 SGHDN and CDR2 FVKESK. The CDR3, as DNA: TGTGCCAGCAGCCAGGAATCCTACAATGAGCAGTTCTTC. This sequence encodes CASSQESYNEQFF.

Many counts were recorded for this clonotype. This rearrangement joins TRBV11-3 to TRBJ2-3; 12 bases fit TRBD2. Germline CDR1 is SGHNT and CDR2 is YENEEA. This CDR3 is 16 amino acids long. After removal of 5 bases from V and 4 bases from J, the junction contained 7 bases not matched to a gene. The CDR3 here is CASSKTSGSRADTQYF. CDR3 sequence (DNA): TGTGCCAGCAGCAAGACTAGCGGGAGTCGGGCAGATACGCAGTATTTT.

V and J are TRBV6-2 or TRBV6-3 and TRBJ2-2; maybe TRBD2 (6 bases). The V end lost 5 bases, the J end lost 1 base, and 17 bases lay between the germline ends. This CDR3 is built from 17 residues. Germline V CDR1 and CDR2: MNHEY, SVGEGT. CDR3 loop: CASSEEGRGKNTGELFF. The CDR3, as DNA: TGTGCCAGCAGTGAGGAAGGGCGGGGCAAGAACACCGGGGAGCTGTTTTTT.

The chain links TRBV2 to TRBJ2-7; 7 nucleotides agree with TRBD1. V shed 6 bases and J 2 bases; nucleotides not matched to a gene: 10. In germline, CDR1 is SNHLY, CDR2 FYNNEI. CDR3 size: 15 residues. The CDR3: CASSKGQTTTYEQYF. The CDR3 nucleotides are TGTGCCAGCAGCAAGGGACAGACCACAACCTACGAGCAGTACTTC.

This clonotype was recorded many times. The V and J genes are TRBV2 and TRBJ2-1, with no clear D. This CDR3 comprises 16 residues. Trimming removed 6 bases from V and 3 bases from J, with 18 bases in between. Germline values: CDR1 SNHLY, CDR2 FYNNEI. The DNA of the CDR3 is TGTGCCAGCAGCGAGACCCAATACCGCTACTACAATGAGCAGTTCTTC. Translation gives CASSETQYRYYNEQFF. Variable domain in full (rest from reference TRBV2 and TRBJ2-1): EPEVTQTPSHQVTQMGQEVILRCVPISNHLYFYWYRQILGQKVEFLVSFYNNEISEKSEIFDDQFSVERPDGSNFTLKIRSTKLEDSAMYFCASSETQYRYYNEQFFGPGTRLTVL.

The table lists this clonotype with a few counts. This chain joins TRBV29-1 and TRBJ1-2; D gene uncertain. Germline assignment: CDR1 SQVTM and CDR2 ANQGSEA. Trimming pared 6 bases from V and 4 bases from J, leaving 12 bases between. The CDR3 is made up of 12 amino acids. This CDR3 reads CSVPTASYGYTF. The DNA for the CDR3 is TGCAGCGTCCCCACGGCGTCCTATGGCTACACCTTC.

The rearrangement uses TRBV7-9 and TRBJ1-2; 10 bases are a match to TRBD1. V lost 3 bases and J lost 7; bases outside the gene matches: 14. CDR1 and CDR2 (germline): SEHNR, FQNEAQ (reference sequence). The CDR3 contains 17 residues. CDR3 bases: TGTGCCAGCAGCTTCCACAAGACCCGGGACAGGGGAGGTGGCTACACCTTC. This codes for CASSFHKTRDRGGGYTF.

Ten or more counts support this clonotype. The V and J genes are TRBV12-3 or TRBV12-4 and TRBJ1-1, with D perhaps TRBD1 (5 bases). Trimming removed 6 bases from V and 3 bases from J, with 14 bases in between. This CDR3 comprises 14 residues. The CDR3 here is CASSRARGDTEAFF. The DNA for the CDR3 is TGTGCCAGCAGCCGGGCACGGGGGGACACTGAAGCTTTCTTT.

This chain connects TRBV2 to TRBJ1-3, with D tentatively TRBD1 (6 bases). There are 16 residues in the CDR3. The V end lost 3 bases, the J end lost 0 bases, and 12 bases lay between the germline ends. The germline V gene has CDR1 SNHLY and CDR2 FYNNEI. The CDR3 DNA sequence: TGTGCCAGCAGTGATGAGACAGGCCTCTCTGGAAACACCATATATTTT. Protein product: CASSDETGLSGNTIYF.

This clonotype appeared many times. The chain combines TRBV28 with TRBJ2-7; 7 bases agree with TRBD1. The CDR3 sequence is 15 residues long. Germline lookup yields CDR1 MDHEN and CDR2 SYDVKM. J lost 2 bases, V lost 6 bases, and 10 bases had no gene match. The CDR3 nucleotides read TGTGCCAGCAGCTCCACCAGACAGGGTACCTACGAGCAGTACTTC. Residues: CASSSTRQGTYEQYF.

This clonotype was recorded a few times. The V call is TRBV5-8, the J call TRBJ2-1; a possible D gene is TRBD1 (5 bases). The CDR3 spans 15 residues. V lost 3 bases to trimming and J lost 1 base, with 11 bases between them. The germline V gene has CDR1 SGHTS and CDR2 YDEGEE. The CDR3: CASSSRQTSYNEQFF. Written as DNA, the CDR3 is TGTGCCAGCAGCTCCCGACAGACTTCCTACAATGAGCAGTTCTTC.

Many counts were recorded for this clonotype. The V and J genes are TRBV6-1 and TRBJ1-2, with D unresolved. Germline V gene lookup returns CDR1 MNHNS and CDR2 SASEGT. Trimming pared 7 bases from V and 4 bases from J, leaving 7 bases between. This CDR3 is built from 11 residues. CDR3 DNA sequence: TGTGCCAGCACCCCCGGCTATGGCTACACCTTC. Its translation is CASTPGYGYTF.